These 28 T cell receptor beta chains originate from one sample sequenced in a study of T cell repertoires in cytomegalovirus infection. TCRdb re-analysed the reads in MiXCR, keeping a single row per CDR3 protein. This table holds roughly 700,000 distinct CDR3 sequences, around 31% found once. Their antigens are not known. Specimen: cultured PBMCs, collected from culture after CMV antigen stimulation. The receptors shown here come from a human donor in good health (CMV status not recorded). Some clones in this sample may be carry-over from other donors' samples.

The table lists this clonotype with a few counts. The rearrangement uses TRBV20-1 and TRBJ2-5, with TRBD2 matching over 8 bases. The CDR3 contains 12 residues. The germline gives CDR1 DFQATT, CDR2 SNEGSKA (reference sequence). The V segment lost 3 bases and the J segment 7 bases; nucleotides outside the gene matches: 4. The CDR3 reads CSARAGGGTQYF. Here the CDR3 DNA reads TGCAGTGCTAGGGCGGGAGGTGGGACCCAGTACTTC.

The rearrangement links TRBV12-3 or TRBV12-4 to TRBJ1-5; D perhaps matches TRBD1 (5 bases). The CDR3 loop spans 13 amino acids. The V end lost 7 bases, the J end lost 5 bases, and 12 bases lay between the germline ends. The CDR3, as DNA: TGTGCCAGCACCCTGGGACCTGATCAGCCCCAGCATTTT. This translates into CASTLGPDQPQHF.

This clonotype has a handful of counts. J is TRBJ1-1 and V is TRBV6-5; D is undetermined. V was clipped by 0 bases and J by 9 bases, with 17 bases between them. CDR3 length: 15 residues. From germline, CDR1 is MNHEY and CDR2 SVGAGI. DNA for the CDR3: TGTGCCAGCAGTTACTCGTCCCTGGGAGGAGTTCAAGCTTTCTTT. Translation gives CASSYSSLGGVQAFF.

This sequence joins TRBV11-2 and TRBJ2-7; 9 bases line up with TRBD2. The ends lost 2 bases at V and 3 bases at J; junction bases unmatched: 11. The CDR3 length is 17 residues. Germline-derived CDR1 and CDR2 are SGHAT and FQNNGV. The CDR3 bases are TGTGCCAGCAGCTTAACTCCACACCTAGCGGGAAACTACGAGCAGTACTTC. This sequence encodes CASSLTPHLAGNYEQYF.

This chain uses TRBV6-1 with TRBJ1-2; D is uncertain. V was clipped by 0 bases and J by 4 bases, with 9 bases between them. The CDR3 is 14 amino acids. Germline values: CDR1 MNHNS, CDR2 SASEGT. CDR3 protein: CASSEAQALYGYTF. As DNA, the CDR3 is TGTGCCAGCAGTGAAGCGCAGGCCCTCTATGGCTACACCTTC.

This clonotype was counted only a few times. The V and J genes are TRBV12-3 or TRBV12-4 and TRBJ2-7, with 7 bases fitting TRBD2. This CDR3 is 14 amino acids long. V shed 5 bases, J shed 6 bases, and the junction held 10 bases outside the gene matches. The CDR3 is CASSLRSGVREQYF. In nucleotides, the CDR3 is TGTGCCAGCAGTCTCCGAAGCGGGGTGCGCGAGCAGTACTTC.

This clonotype was recorded many times. The rearrangement links TRBV7-2 to TRBJ2-7; tentative D call: TRBD1 (6 bases). The CDR3 has 14 residues. The V gene's germline CDR1 is SGHTA and CDR2 FQGNSA. The V end lost 6 bases, the J end lost 1 base, and 13 bases lay between the germline ends. The CDR3 nucleotides are TGTGCCAGCAGTCCCCAGGGGCTATCCTACGAGCAGTACTTC. Translating it yields CASSPQGLSYEQYF. Using reference TRBV7-2 and TRBJ2-7 for the parts outside the CDR3, the full variable domain is GAGVSQSPSNKVTEKGKDVELRCDPISGHTALYWYRQSLGQGLEFLIYFQGNSAPDKSGLPSDRFSAERTGGSVSTLTIQRTQQEDSAVYLCASSPQGLSYEQYFGPGTRLTVT.

The chain combines TRBV20-1 with TRBJ2-7; no clear D. Germline V gives CDR1 DFQATT, CDR2 SNEGSKA (reference sequence). This CDR3 has 19 amino acids. Trimming took off 2 bases at V and 5 bases at J, with 31 bases between the two ends. The CDR3 protein is CSARSKPTFRSGIWHEQYF. In DNA form, the CDR3 reads TGCAGTGCTAGATCTAAGCCCACTTTTAGGAGTGGGATTTGGCACGAGCAGTACTTC.

V and J are TRBV6-6 and TRBJ1-4, with D possibly matching TRBD1 (5 bases). The CDR3 is 13 residues long. Deletions cut 5 bases from V and 5 bases from J, with 9 bases between. CDR1 is MNHNY, CDR2 SVGAGI, per germline (reference sequence). This CDR3 reads CASSLHRNEKLFF. CDR3 nucleotide sequence: TGTGCCAGCAGTCTACACAGGAATGAAAAACTGTTTTTT.

This clonotype was observed a few times. The chain links TRBV29-1 to TRBJ1-1; TRBD1 is a possible D gene (5 bases). The CDR3 covers 12 residues. Germline lookup yields CDR1 SQVTM and CDR2 ANQGSEA. V gave up 4 bases and J gave up 2 bases, with 8 bases separating them. This chain's CDR3 is CSVGGANTEAFF. CDR3 in DNA: TGCAGCGTTGGCGGGGCCAACACTGAAGCTTTCTTT. Based on the CDR3 plus reference TRBV29-1 and TRBJ1-1, the full variable domain is SAVISQKPSRDICQRGTSLTIQCQVDSQVTMMFWYRQQPGQSLTLIATANQGSEATYESGFVIDKFPISRPNLTFSTLTVSNMSPEDSSIYLCSVGGANTEAFFGQGTRLTVV.

The chain couples TRBV19 to TRBJ1-5; no clear D gene. The CDR3 sequence is 13 residues long. V lost 3 bases and J 3 bases, leaving 6 bases between the germline ends. Germline CDR1 LNHDA, CDR2 SQIVND (reference sequence). The CDR3, as DNA: TGTGCCAGTAGTATCAGTTTCAATCAGCCCCAGCATTTT. Translation: CASSISFNQPQHF.

This clonotype came up a few times. The CDR3: CASSFGLGGQSNTIYF. In DNA, the CDR3 is TGCGCCAGCAGCTTCGGTCTTGGGGGTCAATCAAACACCATATATTTT. This chain joins TRBV4-3 and TRBJ1-3, with D tentatively TRBD1 (5 bases). CDR1 and CDR2 (germline): LGHNA, YSLEER. This CDR3 contains 16 residues. V was pared by 5 bases and J by 6 bases, with 20 bases between.

The chain joins TRBV7-2 to TRBJ2-5; possible D gene TRBD1, 6 bases. With 3 bases removed from V and 0 bases from J, the gap between germline ends came to 8 bases. In germline, CDR1 is SGHTA, CDR2 FQGNSA. There are 14 residues in the CDR3. The CDR3 spells CASSFRDNQETQYF. The CDR3 region has the DNA TGTGCCAGCAGCTTCCGGGACAACCAAGAGACCCAGTACTTC.

The chain uses TRBV12-3 or TRBV12-4 and TRBJ2-4, with a tentative D call TRBD2 (5 bases). The CDR3 consists of 13 residues. V lost 7 bases and J 8 bases, leaving 15 bases between the germline ends. The CDR3 loop is CASTPGGSYIQYF. CDR3 in DNA: TGTGCCAGCACCCCCGGTGGGAGTTACATTCAGTACTTC.

The chain combines TRBV20-1 with TRBJ2-3, with 9 bases lining up with TRBD2. With V trimmed by 6 bases and J by 3 bases, 13 bases remained unmatched. In germline, CDR1 is DFQATT, CDR2 SNEGSKA (reference sequence). The CDR3 is 16 residues long. CDR3 nucleotide sequence: TGCAGTGCCCCCTGGGGAGCGGGAGGAGGAACAGATACGCAGTATTTT. It codes for CSAPWGAGGGTDTQYF.

The gene calls are TRBV7-8 and TRBJ2-3; D assignment may be TRBD1 or TRBD2 (5 bases each). The germline V and J ends were trimmed by 5 bases and 7 bases, with 19 bases remaining between them. The germline CDR1 and CDR2 sequences are SGHVS and FQNEAQ. The CDR3 spans 15 residues. The CDR3 bases are TGTGCCAGCAGCACTAGGGGCGCAAAAGGACATACGCAGTATTTT. Protein: CASSTRGAKGHTQYF.

This clonotype was found a few times. The chain recombines TRBV4-3 with TRBJ1-6; 9 bases line up with TRBD1. Germline V gene sequence: CDR1 LGHNA, CDR2 YSLEER. This CDR3 has 14 residues. After removal of 1 base from V and 10 bases from J, the junction contained 2 bases not matched to a gene. This CDR3 reads CASSQGTGESPLHF. As DNA, the CDR3 is TGCGCCAGCAGCCAAGGGACAGGGGAATCACCCCTCCACTTT.

The J gene is TRBJ2-5, the V gene TRBV11-2; 9 bases line up with TRBD2. The V segment lost 0 bases and the J segment 5 bases; nucleotides outside the gene matches: 4. CDR1 SGHAT and CDR2 FQNNGV come from the germline V gene. The CDR3 length is 15 residues. The CDR3 sequence: CASSLEGAGGETQYF. The CDR3 DNA is TGTGCCAGCAGCTTAGAAGGGGCGGGAGGGGAGACCCAGTACTTC.

The V and J genes are TRBV12-3 or TRBV12-4 and TRBJ2-4; a weak D match, TRBD2 (6 bases). V lost 4 bases to trimming and J lost 2 bases, with 12 bases between them. The CDR3 length is 15 residues. This chain's CDR3 is CASSSAEGTKNIQYF. CDR3 DNA sequence: TGTGCCAGCAGTTCGGCGGAGGGGACCAAAAACATTCAGTACTTC.

CDR3 amino acids: CSARDGSRYNEQFF. In nucleotides, the CDR3 is TGCAGTGCTAGGGACGGGAGTAGGTACAATGAGCAGTTCTTC. The chain has TRBV20-1 and TRBJ2-1; TRBD2 is a possible D gene (6 bases). CDR1 is DFQATT, CDR2 SNEGSKA, per germline (reference sequence). This CDR3 has 14 residues. Trimming removed 3 bases from V and 4 bases from J, with 13 bases in between.

This clonotype showed up just a few times. V usage is TRBV7-6 and J usage is TRBJ1-2; the D gene is possibly TRBD1 (5 bases). The germline CDR1 and CDR2 sequences are SGHVS and FNYEAQ. CDR3 size: 16 residues. Trimming pared 8 bases from V and 2 bases from J, leaving 21 bases between. This CDR3 reads CASDQPGDPTNYGYTF. The CDR3 DNA reads as TGTGCCAGCGACCAGCCGGGGGACCCGACCAACTATGGCTACACCTTC.

The gene calls are TRBV20-1 and TRBJ1-6; D is ambiguous. Trimming took 3 bases from V and 7 from J, leaving 10 bases between them. The CDR3 has 13 amino acids. From germline, CDR1 is DFQATT and CDR2 SNEGSKA (reference sequence). CDR3 residues: CSASIQSNSPLHF. The CDR3 coding sequence is TGCAGTGCTAGTATTCAGTCCAATTCACCCCTCCACTTT.

The genes are TRBV5-3 and TRBJ2-2; 7 bases align to TRBD2. TRBV5-3 is assigned to the ORF class and has an uncertain function. The trim removed 8 bases at V and 4 bases at J, leaving 5 bases unmatched. CDR3 length: 13 residues. The CDR3, as DNA: TGTGCCAGCAGCGGGGCCGTCACCGGGGAGCTGTTTTTT. This codes for CASSGAVTGELFF.

The chain joins TRBV28 to TRBJ2-5; 9 bases fit TRBD2. J was trimmed by 1 base and V by 4 bases; bases with no gene match: 13. The CDR3 is 18 amino acids. CDR1 and CDR2 from the germline V gene are MDHEN and SYDVKM. The CDR3, as DNA: TGTGCCAGCAGTTCCATAAACCATGCGGGGGGGTCCCAAGAGACCCAGTACTTC. The encoded protein is CASSSINHAGGSQETQYF.

This clonotype was seen a few times. The rearrangement links TRBV7-2 to TRBJ1-2, with D possibly TRBD1 on 6 matching bases. V was clipped by 1 base and J by 10 bases, with 19 bases between them. Germline-derived CDR1 and CDR2 are SGHTA and FQGNSA. The CDR3 sequence is 15 residues long. The CDR3 protein is CASSLEWGPPVVYTF. The CDR3 DNA is TGTGCCAGCAGCTTAGAGTGGGGGCCCCCGGTGGTCTACACCTTC. Variable domain in full (rest from reference TRBV7-2 and TRBJ1-2): GAGVSQSPSNKVTEKGKDVELRCDPISGHTALYWYRQSLGQGLEFLIYFQGNSAPDKSGLPSDRFSAERTGGSVSTLTIQRTQQEDSAVYLCASSLEWGPPVVYTFGSGTRLTVV.

The chain carries TRBV4-3 and TRBJ2-1; 10 positions agree with TRBD2. The CDR3 extends over 15 amino acids. CDR1 and CDR2 from the germline V gene are LGHNA and YSLEER. Losses at the gene ends were 4 bases for V and 7 bases for J; bases not matched to a gene: 7. The CDR3 loop is CASSLLAGPRNEQFF. The CDR3 region has the DNA TGCGCCAGCAGCCTACTAGCGGGACCGAGGAATGAGCAGTTCTTC.

The chain carries TRBV7-9 and TRBJ2-5; 9 bases map to TRBD2. The CDR3 is made up of 20 amino acids. Germline CDR1 and CDR2: SEHNR and FQNEAQ (reference sequence). V gave up 5 bases and J gave up 5 bases; unmatched junction bases: 24. The DNA of the CDR3 is TGTGCCAGCAGCGAAGGTCGGGACCCTATGCGACTAGCGGAATGGGAGACCCAGTACTTC. Translation: CASSEGRDPMRLAEWETQYF.

This chain connects TRBV6-6 to TRBJ2-6, with D hard to call. Per the germline V gene, CDR1 is MNHNY and CDR2 is SVGAGI (reference sequence). CDR3 size: 14 residues. Trimming stripped 2 bases from V and 6 bases from J, with 8 bases between. The CDR3 region has the DNA TGTGCCAGCAGTTACCAGCCTCTGGCCAACGTCCTGACTTTC. Translating it yields CASSYQPLANVLTF.